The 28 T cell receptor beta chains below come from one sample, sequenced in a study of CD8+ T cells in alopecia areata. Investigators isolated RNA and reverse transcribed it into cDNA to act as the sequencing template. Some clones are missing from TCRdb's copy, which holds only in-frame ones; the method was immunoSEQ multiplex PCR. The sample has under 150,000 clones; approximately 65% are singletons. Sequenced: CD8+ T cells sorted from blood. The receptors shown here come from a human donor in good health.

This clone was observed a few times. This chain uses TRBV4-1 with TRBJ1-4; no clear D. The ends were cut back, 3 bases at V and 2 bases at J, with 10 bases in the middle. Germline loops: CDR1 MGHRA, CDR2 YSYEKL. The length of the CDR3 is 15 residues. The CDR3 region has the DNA TGCGCCAGCAGCCATGGACGGACCACTAATGAAAAACTGTTTTTT. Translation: CASSHGRTTNEKLFF.

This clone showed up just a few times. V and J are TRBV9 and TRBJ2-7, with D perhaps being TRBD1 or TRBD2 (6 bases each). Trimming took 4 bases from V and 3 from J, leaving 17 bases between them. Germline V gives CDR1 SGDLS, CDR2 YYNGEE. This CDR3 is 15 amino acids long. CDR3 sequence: CASSSPAGGLYEQYF. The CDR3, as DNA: TGTGCCAGCAGCTCTCCCGCCGGGGGCCTCTACGAGCAGTACTTC.

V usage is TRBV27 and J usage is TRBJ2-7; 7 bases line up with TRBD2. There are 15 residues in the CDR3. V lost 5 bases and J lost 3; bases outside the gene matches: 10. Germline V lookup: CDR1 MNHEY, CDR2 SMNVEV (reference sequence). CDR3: CASSVSSGAHYEQYF. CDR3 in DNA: TGTGCCAGCAGTGTGTCCAGCGGGGCCCACTACGAGCAGTACTTC.

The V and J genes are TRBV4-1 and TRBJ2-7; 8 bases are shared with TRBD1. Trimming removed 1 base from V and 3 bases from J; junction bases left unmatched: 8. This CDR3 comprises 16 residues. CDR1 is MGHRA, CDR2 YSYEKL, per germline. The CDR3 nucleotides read TGCGCCAGCAGCCAAGGGGCCGGGACAGGAGTCTACGAGCAGTACTTC. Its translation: CASSQGAGTGVYEQYF.

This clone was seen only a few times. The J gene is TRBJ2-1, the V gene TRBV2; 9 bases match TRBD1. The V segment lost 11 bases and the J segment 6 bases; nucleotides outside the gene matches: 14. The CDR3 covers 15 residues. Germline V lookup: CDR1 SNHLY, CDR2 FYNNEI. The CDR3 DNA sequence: TGTGCCGCCACTACCCGGGACAGGGACGTCAATGAGCAGTTCTTC. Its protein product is CAATTRDRDVNEQFF.

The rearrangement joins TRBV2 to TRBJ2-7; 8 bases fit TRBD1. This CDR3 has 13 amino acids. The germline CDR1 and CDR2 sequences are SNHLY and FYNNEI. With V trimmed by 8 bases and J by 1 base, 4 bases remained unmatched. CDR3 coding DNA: TGTGCCAGCCGATGGACAGGGTCCTACGAGCAGTACTTC. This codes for CASRWTGSYEQYF.

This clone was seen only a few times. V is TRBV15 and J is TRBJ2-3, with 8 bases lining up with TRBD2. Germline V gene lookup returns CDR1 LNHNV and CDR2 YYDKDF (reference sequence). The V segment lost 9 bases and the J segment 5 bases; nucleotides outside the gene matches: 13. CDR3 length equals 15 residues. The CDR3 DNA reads TGTGCCACGGAGAACGGGAGGGCCCTCGAAGATACGCAGTATTTT. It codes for CATENGRALEDTQYF.

CDR3 sequence reads: CASSLNGASNTEAFF. The CDR3 DNA follows: TGTGCCAGCAGTTTAAACGGGGCCTCCAACACTGAAGCTTTCTTT. This chain links TRBV27 with TRBJ1-1; D possibly corresponds to TRBD1 (5 bases). CDR1 and CDR2 (germline): MNHEY, SMNVEV (reference sequence). The CDR3 extends over 15 amino acids. V was pared by 2 bases and J by 2 bases, with 12 bases between.

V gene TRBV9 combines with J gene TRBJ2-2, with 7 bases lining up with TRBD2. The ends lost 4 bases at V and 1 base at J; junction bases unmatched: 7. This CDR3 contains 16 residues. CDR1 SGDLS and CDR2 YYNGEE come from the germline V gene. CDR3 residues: CASSIQGLQNTGELFF. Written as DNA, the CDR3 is TGTGCCAGCAGCATCCAGGGACTACAGAACACCGGGGAGCTGTTTTTT.

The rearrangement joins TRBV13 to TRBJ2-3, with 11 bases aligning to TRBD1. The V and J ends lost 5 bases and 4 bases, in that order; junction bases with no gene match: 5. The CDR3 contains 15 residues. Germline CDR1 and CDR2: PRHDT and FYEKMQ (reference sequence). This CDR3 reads CASSVGTGGSDTQYF. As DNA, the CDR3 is TGTGCCAGCAGCGTCGGGACAGGGGGTTCAGATACGCAGTATTTT.

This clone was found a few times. The CDR3 spells CSVETRTGNTGELFF. The CDR3, as DNA: TGCAGCGTCGAAACCCGGACAGGGAACACCGGGGAGCTGTTTTTT. J is TRBJ2-2 and V is TRBV29-1; TRBD1 matches 7 bases. Germline assignment: CDR1 SQVTM and CDR2 ANQGSEA. Germline trimming cut 6 bases from V and 1 base from J; bases unmatched to any gene: 8. There are 15 residues in the CDR3.

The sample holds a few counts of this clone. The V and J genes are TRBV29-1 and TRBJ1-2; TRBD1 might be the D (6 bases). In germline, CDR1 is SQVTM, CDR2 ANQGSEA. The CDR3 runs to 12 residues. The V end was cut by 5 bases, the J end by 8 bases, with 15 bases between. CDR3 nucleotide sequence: TGCAGCGTTCGGGGGGGCCAAAAGGGCTACACCTTC. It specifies CSVRGGQKGYTF.

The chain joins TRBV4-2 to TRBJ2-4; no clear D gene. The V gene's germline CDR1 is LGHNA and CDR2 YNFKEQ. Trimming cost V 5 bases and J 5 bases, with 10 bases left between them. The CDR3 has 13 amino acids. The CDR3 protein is CASSGNLENIQYF. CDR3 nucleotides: TGTGCCAGCAGCGGTAACCTGGAAAACATTCAGTACTTC.

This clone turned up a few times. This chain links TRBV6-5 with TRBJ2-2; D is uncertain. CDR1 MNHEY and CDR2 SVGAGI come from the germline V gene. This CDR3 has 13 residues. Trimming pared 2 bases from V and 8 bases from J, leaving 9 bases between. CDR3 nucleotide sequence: TGTGCCAGCAGTTACCCGCTACAGGGGGAGCTGTTTTTT. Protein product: CASSYPLQGELFF.

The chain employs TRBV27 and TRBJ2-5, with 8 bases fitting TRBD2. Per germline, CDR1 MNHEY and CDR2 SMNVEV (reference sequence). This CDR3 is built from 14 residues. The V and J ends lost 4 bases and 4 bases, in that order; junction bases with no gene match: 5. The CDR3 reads CASSSYSGTETQYF. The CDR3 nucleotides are TGTGCCAGCAGTTCCTATAGCGGGACAGAGACCCAGTACTTC.

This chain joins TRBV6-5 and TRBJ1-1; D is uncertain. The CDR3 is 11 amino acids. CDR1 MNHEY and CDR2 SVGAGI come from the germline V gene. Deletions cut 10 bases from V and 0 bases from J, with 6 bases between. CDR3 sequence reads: CAIWVNTEAFF. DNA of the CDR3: TGTGCCATATGGGTGAACACTGAAGCTTTCTTT.

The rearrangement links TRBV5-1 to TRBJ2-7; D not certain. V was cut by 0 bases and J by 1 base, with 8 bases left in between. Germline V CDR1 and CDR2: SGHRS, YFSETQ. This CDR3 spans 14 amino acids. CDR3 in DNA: TGCGCCAGCAGCTTGGTTACAGTTTCCTACGAGCAGTACTTC. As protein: CASSLVTVSYEQYF.

CDR3 residues: CASRPDSGKFNEQFF. The CDR3 nucleotides read TGTGCCAGCAGACCTGATAGCGGGAAGTTCAATGAGCAGTTCTTC. This chain links TRBV27 with TRBJ2-1; TRBD2 matches 8 bases. This CDR3 contains 15 residues. With V trimmed by 6 bases and J by 6 bases, 10 bases remained unmatched. Per the germline V gene, CDR1 is MNHEY and CDR2 is SMNVEV (reference sequence).

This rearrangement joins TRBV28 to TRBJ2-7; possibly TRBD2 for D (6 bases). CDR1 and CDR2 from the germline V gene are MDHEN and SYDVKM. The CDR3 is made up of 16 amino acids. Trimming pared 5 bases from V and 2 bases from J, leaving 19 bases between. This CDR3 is CASSGIRGLAAYEQYF. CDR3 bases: TGTGCCAGCAGTGGCATACGGGGGTTGGCCGCCTACGAGCAGTACTTC.

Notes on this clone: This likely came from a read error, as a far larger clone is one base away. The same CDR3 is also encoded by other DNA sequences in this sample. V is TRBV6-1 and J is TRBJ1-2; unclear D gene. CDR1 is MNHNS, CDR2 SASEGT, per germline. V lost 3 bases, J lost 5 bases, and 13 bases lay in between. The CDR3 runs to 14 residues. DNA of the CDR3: TGTGCCAGCAGTGAGTCGAGCGATGTATATGGCTACACCTTC. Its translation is CASSESSDVYGYTF.

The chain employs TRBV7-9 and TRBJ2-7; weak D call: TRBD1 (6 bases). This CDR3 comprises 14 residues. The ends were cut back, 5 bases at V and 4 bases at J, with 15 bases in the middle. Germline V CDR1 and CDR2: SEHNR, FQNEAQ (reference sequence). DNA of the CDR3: TGTGCCAGCAGCGGACCGGACAGTACTTACGAGCAGTACTTC. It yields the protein CASSGPDSTYEQYF.

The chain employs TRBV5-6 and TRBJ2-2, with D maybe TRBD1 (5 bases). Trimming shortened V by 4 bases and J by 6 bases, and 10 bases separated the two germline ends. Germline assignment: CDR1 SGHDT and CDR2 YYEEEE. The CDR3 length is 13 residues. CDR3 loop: CASSQGRPGELFF. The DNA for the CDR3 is TGTGCCAGCAGCCAGGGCCGCCCCGGGGAGCTGTTTTTT.

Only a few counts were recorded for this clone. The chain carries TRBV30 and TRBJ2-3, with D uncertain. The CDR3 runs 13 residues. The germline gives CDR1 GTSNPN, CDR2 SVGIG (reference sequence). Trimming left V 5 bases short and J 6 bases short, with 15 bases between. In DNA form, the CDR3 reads TGTGCCTGGGGATCCCAGGACCTGGATACGCAGTATTTT. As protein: CAWGSQDLDTQYF.

The CDR3 sequence: CASMVAGLQETQYF. CDR3 bases: TGTGCCAGCATGGTAGCGGGCCTCCAAGAGACCCAGTACTTC. The V gene is TRBV6-6, the J gene TRBJ2-5; 7 bases map to TRBD2. The CDR3 is 14 amino acids. V lost 7 bases, J lost 1 base, and 6 bases stayed unmatched. The germline CDR1 and CDR2 sequences are MNHNY and SVGAGI (reference sequence).

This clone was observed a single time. The CDR3 region has the DNA TGTGCCAGCAGCTTGCTAGGGTTACATGGCTACACCTTC. Protein: CASSLLGLHGYTF. J is TRBJ1-2 and V is TRBV11-2; no clear D. V lost 3 bases and J 6 bases, leaving 11 bases between the germline ends. This CDR3 region has 13 residues. CDR1 SGHAT and CDR2 FQNNGV come from the germline V gene.

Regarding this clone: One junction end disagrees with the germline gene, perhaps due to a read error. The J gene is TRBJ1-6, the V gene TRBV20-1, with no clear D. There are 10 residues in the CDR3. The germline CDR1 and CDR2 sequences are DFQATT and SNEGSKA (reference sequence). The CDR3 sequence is CSARVQKESF. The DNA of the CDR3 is TGCAGTGCTAGAGTTCAGAAGGAGTCCTTT.

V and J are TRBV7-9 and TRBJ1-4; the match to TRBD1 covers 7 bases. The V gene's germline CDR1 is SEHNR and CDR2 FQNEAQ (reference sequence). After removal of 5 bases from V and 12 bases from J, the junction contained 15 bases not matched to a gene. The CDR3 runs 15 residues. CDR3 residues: CASSTPDRSPLELFF. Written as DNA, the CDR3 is TGTGCCAGCAGCACGCCGGACAGGTCTCCTCTAGAACTGTTTTTT.

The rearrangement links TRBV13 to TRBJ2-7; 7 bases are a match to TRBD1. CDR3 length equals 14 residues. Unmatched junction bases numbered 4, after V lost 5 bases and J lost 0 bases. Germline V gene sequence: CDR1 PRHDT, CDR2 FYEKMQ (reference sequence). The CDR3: CASSQGQSSYEQYF. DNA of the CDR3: TGTGCCAGCAGCCAGGGACAGAGCTCCTACGAGCAGTACTTC. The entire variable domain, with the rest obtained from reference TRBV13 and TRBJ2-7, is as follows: AAGVIQSPRHLIKEKRETATLKCYPIPRHDTVYWYQQGPGQDPQFLISFYEKMQSDKGSIPDRFSAQQFSDYHSELNMSSLELGDSALYFCASSQGQSSYEQYFGPGTRLTVT.